Sequencing of this T cell receptor (beta chain) was carried out in a study of T cell responses to AZD1222 COVID-19 vaccine. The V gene's germline CDR1 is MDHEN and CDR2 SYDVKM. The V gene lost 3 bases and the J gene lost 8 bases, with 10 bases spanning the gap. CDR3 length: 12 residues. Data came from immunoSEQ multiplex PCR; TCRdb stores just in-frame clones and leaves some out. The sample records 100,000 to 150,000 clones, approximately 88% being singletons. The chain links TRBV28 to TRBJ1-2; D is possibly TRBD1 (5 bases). The sequence was collected from an adult in good health. The input for sequencing was peripheral blood, taken on day 0 of AZD1222 vaccination. The CDR3 spells CASSLSGEGYTF. The CDR3 coding sequence is TGTGCCAGCAGTTTGTCGGGGGAAGGCTACACCTTC.